Presented here are 30 T cell receptor beta chains from one specimen sequenced in a study of blood T cell repertoires in COVID-19. TCRdb's table, derived via immunoSEQ multiplex PCR, lists solely in-frame clones and lacks some. The sample consists of about 300,000 clones, over 85% of them appearing once. The sample comprised PBMCs or T cells enriched from blood (not recorded which). These receptors came from a woman aged 45-59 years who had been exposed to COVID-19.

A note on this clone: Other DNA variants within this sample encode the same CDR3. The chain's CDR3 is CASNRGNTGELFF. CDR3 coding DNA: TGCGCCAGCAATAGGGGAAACACCGGGGAGCTGTTTTTT. The chain combines TRBV5-1 with TRBJ2-2; possibly TRBD1 for D (5 bases). The CDR3 covers 13 residues. The V gene's germline CDR1 is SGHRS and CDR2 YFSETQ. V lost 6 bases, J lost 2 bases, and 8 bases lay in between. The full variable domain, rest sourced from reference TRBV5-1 and TRBJ2-2, is KAGVTQTPRYLIKTRGQQVTLSCSPISGHRSVSWYQQTPGQGLQFLFEYFSETQRNKGNFPGRFSGRQFSNSRSEMNVSTLELGDSALYLCASNRGNTGELFFGEGSRLTVL.

The chain uses TRBV6-5 and TRBJ2-7; TRBD1 matches 10 bases. V lost 5 bases and J lost 5; bases outside the gene matches: 6. The CDR3 is 14 residues long. The germline V gene encodes CDR1 MNHEY and CDR2 SVGAGI. The chain's CDR3 is CASSPGQGFHEQYF. CDR3 nucleotides: TGTGCCAGCAGTCCGGGACAGGGGTTCCACGAGCAGTACTTC.

Comments on this clone: The same CDR3 is also encoded by other DNA sequences in this sample. V gene TRBV5-1 combines with J gene TRBJ1-2; possibly TRBD1 for D (5 bases). Trimming left V 4 bases short and J 2 bases short, with 9 bases between. The CDR3 sequence is 13 residues long. Germline lookup yields CDR1 SGHRS and CDR2 YFSETQ. DNA for the CDR3: TGCGCCAGCAGCCTGGACACGAACTATGGCTACACCTTC. Translation gives CASSLDTNYGYTF.

The sample holds a few counts of this clone. The chain has TRBV7-2 and TRBJ1-4; no definite D call. Germline CDR1 reads SGHTA; CDR2 reads FQGNSA. CDR3 size: 14 residues. With 2 bases removed from V and 4 bases from J, the gap between germline ends came to 8 bases. The CDR3: CASSLNRYNEKLFF. The CDR3 DNA is TGTGCCAGCAGCTTAAACAGATATAATGAAAAACTGTTTTTT.

Only one count was recorded for this clone. The rearrangement links TRBV18 to TRBJ1-3; possible D gene TRBD1, 6 bases. Trimming shortened V by 4 bases and J by 1 base, and 8 bases separated the two germline ends. CDR3 size: 14 residues. Germline CDR1 and CDR2: KGHSH and LQKENI. The chain's CDR3 is CASSQQGSGNTIYF. For the CDR3, the DNA is TGTGCCAGCTCACAACAGGGTTCTGGAAACACCATATATTTT. The complete variable domain, with remaining parts taken from reference TRBV18 and TRBJ1-3, reads NAGVMQNPRHLVRRRGQEARLRCSPMKGHSHVYWYRQLPEEGLKFMVYLQKENIIDESGMPKERFSAEFPKEGPSILRIQQVVRGDSAAYFCASSQQGSGNTIYFGEGSWLTVV.

For this clone: The junction shows a germline mismatch at one end, possibly a read error. J is TRBJ2-7 and V is TRBV5-6; TRBD1 agrees at 9 bases. CDR1 is SGHDT and CDR2 is YYEEEE in the germline V gene. The CDR3 is 14 residues long. Here the CDR3 DNA reads TGTGCCAGCATCAGAACCGGGACAGGGATACGTGAGGACTTC. Its translation is CASIRTGTGIREDF.

The genes are TRBV10-2 and TRBJ2-1; unclear D gene. The CDR3 has 14 residues. Between the trimmed V and J ends, which lost 3 bases and 6 bases, there was a span of 12 bases. Germline CDR1 is WSHSY and CDR2 is SAAADI. In DNA form, the CDR3 reads TGCGCCAGCAGTGAACGGCAGCGAGCCAATGAGCAGTTCTTC. Amino acid sequence: CASSERQRANEQFF.

This clone appeared a single time. The J gene is TRBJ1-2, the V gene TRBV13; weak D call: TRBD1 (6 bases). The germline V gene encodes CDR1 PRHDT and CDR2 FYEKMQ (reference sequence). There are 15 residues in the CDR3. The V end was cut by 5 bases, the J end by 4 bases, with 17 bases between. The chain's CDR3 is CASSPPGGAGYGYTF. The CDR3 DNA follows: TGTGCCAGCAGCCCCCCCGGGGGGGCGGGCTATGGCTACACCTTC.

The chain has TRBV4-2 and TRBJ2-7, with 8 bases matching TRBD1. Unmatched junction bases numbered 9, after V lost 3 bases and J lost 2 bases. The CDR3 loop spans 16 amino acids. In germline, CDR1 is LGHNA, CDR2 YNFKEQ. CDR3 nucleotides: TGTGCCAGCAGCCAGTCCGGACAGGGAAGGGCCTACGAGCAGTACTTC. Encoded protein: CASSQSGQGRAYEQYF.

A few counts support this clone. The J gene is TRBJ2-4, the V gene TRBV15; 9 bases agree with TRBD1. The length of the CDR3 is 15 residues. V shed 0 bases and J 6 bases; nucleotides not matched to a gene: 3. Germline values: CDR1 LNHNV, CDR2 YYDKDF (reference sequence). CDR3 loop: CATSRDKGQGNIQYF. The CDR3 coding sequence is TGTGCCACCAGCAGAGATAAGGGACAGGGAAACATTCAGTACTTC.

The chain is built from TRBV30 and TRBJ2-3; possibly TRBD1 for D (6 bases). Germline V gives CDR1 GTSNPN, CDR2 SVGIG (reference sequence). Trimming cost V 3 bases and J 1 base, with 17 bases left between them. This CDR3 spans 16 amino acids. CDR3 coding DNA: TGTGCCTGGAGCACAGGGCTTGCAGCCCGCACAGATACGCAGTATTTT. As protein: CAWSTGLAARTDTQYF.

This chain connects TRBV5-4 to TRBJ1-2, with 9 bases that match TRBD1. V lost 5 bases and J lost 4; bases outside the gene matches: 6. The CDR3 is made up of 14 amino acids. Germline V lookup: CDR1 SGHNT, CDR2 YYREEE (reference sequence). The CDR3 protein is CASSPGQGTYGYTF. As DNA, the CDR3 is TGTGCCAGCAGTCCAGGACAGGGGACCTATGGCTACACCTTC. Supplemented by reference TRBV5-4 and TRBJ1-2, the full variable domain reads ETGVTQSPTHLIKTRGQQVTLRCSSQSGHNTVSWYQQALGQGPQFIFQYYREEENGRGNFPPRFSGLQFPNYSSELNVNALELDDSALYLCASSPGQGTYGYTFGSGTRLTVV.

The chain links TRBV7-4 to TRBJ2-6; D ambiguous. Trimming removed 5 bases from V and 5 bases from J, with 22 bases in between. Germline V gives CDR1 SGHVT, CDR2 SQSDAQ. CDR3 length: 18 residues. The CDR3 loop reads CASSEPRCSQSRANVLTF. DNA for the CDR3: TGTGCCAGCAGCGAACCCCGTTGCTCACAAAGTCGGGCCAACGTCCTGACTTTC.

This chain joins TRBV5-1 and TRBJ1-2, with D possibly TRBD1 on 6 matching bases. Deletions cut 4 bases from V and 1 base from J, with 8 bases between. Germline CDR1 is SGHRS and CDR2 is YFSETQ. The CDR3 contains 13 residues. The chain's CDR3 is CASSQDSNYGYTF. The CDR3 nucleotides read TGCGCCAGCAGCCAGGACAGTAACTATGGCTACACCTTC.

The V call is TRBV4-1, the J call TRBJ1-2; 7 nucleotides align to TRBD1. CDR3 length: 17 residues. Germline loops: CDR1 MGHRA, CDR2 YSYEKL. Unmatched junction bases numbered 15, after V lost 1 base and J lost 7 bases. DNA of the CDR3: TGCGCCAGCAGCCAAGTTTCGGGGCAGGGGGAACGCTCTGGCTACACCTTC. This codes for CASSQVSGQGERSGYTF.

This clone was counted a single time. This chain links TRBV19 with TRBJ1-5, with D possibly TRBD1 on 5 matching bases. CDR3 length: 15 residues. Germline V gene lookup returns CDR1 LNHDA and CDR2 SQIVND (reference sequence). V lost 3 bases to trimming and J lost 5 bases, with 14 bases between them. DNA for the CDR3: TGTGCCAGTAGTATTCAATCAGGGCACCATCAGCCCCAGCATTTT. Translated: CASSIQSGHHQPQHF.

The genes are TRBV4-1 and TRBJ2-2; TRBD2 aligns across 10 bases. Germline V gene lookup returns CDR1 MGHRA and CDR2 YSYEKL. The CDR3 sequence is 17 residues long. V trimming: 4 bases; J trimming: 6 bases; junction bases outside the gene matches: 11. The CDR3 coding sequence is TGCGCCAGCAGCCTGTTCGGCCAGCGGGGGGGCTCCGGGGAGCTGTTTTTT. Translation gives CASSLFGQRGGSGELFF.

This chain connects TRBV5-1 to TRBJ2-5, with TRBD2 matching 10 bases. With V trimmed by 0 bases and J by 5 bases, 7 bases remained unmatched. CDR1 and CDR2 (germline): SGHRS, YFSETQ. The length of the CDR3 is 16 residues. The chain's CDR3 is CASSLADTSGDETQYF. The CDR3 DNA reads as TGCGCCAGCAGCTTGGCCGATACTAGCGGGGACGAGACCCAGTACTTC.

This clone was recorded only once. The V gene is TRBV18, the J gene TRBJ2-7; a weak D match, TRBD1 (5 bases). This CDR3 has 14 amino acids. CDR1 and CDR2 from the germline V gene are KGHSH and LQKENI. Trimming stripped 2 bases from V and 7 bases from J, with 15 bases between. The CDR3, as DNA: TGTGCCAGCTCACCATCGGATTTGGGGCTTGAGCAGTACTTC. Translating gives CASSPSDLGLEQYF.

V gene TRBV7-9 combines with J gene TRBJ1-2, with 7 bases identical to TRBD1. The junction had 6 bases not matched to a gene; V was cut back by 1 base and J by 4 bases. There are 15 residues in the CDR3. Germline V lookup: CDR1 SEHNR, CDR2 FQNEAQ (reference sequence). The CDR3 coding sequence is TGTGCCAGCAGCTTAGTCCAGGGACAGATCTATGGCTACACCTTC. It is translated as CASSLVQGQIYGYTF.

The rearrangement uses TRBV27 and TRBJ1-6, with TRBD1 as a possible D gene (6 bases). V was pared by 4 bases and J by 5 bases, with 12 bases between. The germline V gene encodes CDR1 MNHEY and CDR2 SMNVEV (reference sequence). The CDR3 is 15 amino acids. In nucleotides, the CDR3 is TGTGCCAGCAGTTCCTCAGGGGCCAATAATTCACCCCTCCACTTT. Translated, it gives CASSSSGANNSPLHF.

The genes are TRBV28 and TRBJ1-2, with D perhaps TRBD1 (5 bases). With 1 base removed from V and 1 base from J, the gap between germline ends came to 7 bases. CDR3 size: 14 residues. The germline gives CDR1 MDHEN, CDR2 SYDVKM. CDR3 amino acids: CASSLSGFNYGYTF. As DNA, the CDR3 is TGTGCCAGCAGTTTATCAGGGTTTAACTATGGCTACACCTTC.

The CDR3 region is CASSDRRQGIIEQYF. For the CDR3, the DNA is TGTGCCAGCAGCGACCGCAGACAGGGTATTATCGAGCAGTACTTC. The chain joins TRBV11-2 to TRBJ2-7; TRBD1 matches at 7 bases. Per the germline V gene, CDR1 is SGHAT and CDR2 is FQNNGV. The CDR3 runs 15 residues. V was clipped by 5 bases and J by 6 bases; unmatched bases: 13.

The V and J genes are TRBV15 and TRBJ2-6; possibly TRBD1 for D (5 bases). The CDR3 covers 17 residues. The germline V gene encodes CDR1 LNHNV and CDR2 YYDKDF (reference sequence). Trimming shortened V by 5 bases and J by 0 bases, and 14 bases separated the two germline ends. In nucleotides, the CDR3 is TGTGCCACCAGCCACCCAGGGTCTCACTCTGGGGCCAACGTCCTGACTTTC. This translates into CATSHPGSHSGANVLTF.

The chain has TRBV18 and TRBJ2-5; TRBD1 matches at 8 bases. The V gene end was trimmed by 5 bases and the J gene end by 7 bases; junction bases not matched to a gene: 6. Germline loops: CDR1 KGHSH, CDR2 LQKENI. The CDR3 contains 13 residues. CDR3 DNA sequence: TGTGCCAGCTCAACGACAGGGGCGGCGACCCAGTACTTC. It yields the protein CASSTTGAATQYF.

The chain couples TRBV28 to TRBJ1-2; 7 bases map to TRBD1. J gave up 2 bases and V 7 bases, and 10 bases lay outside the gene matches. There are 15 residues in the CDR3. Germline lookup yields CDR1 MDHEN and CDR2 SYDVKM. The CDR3 region has the DNA TGTGCCAGCACCACGGTAGGGGGCCCAAACTATGGCTACACCTTC. Its translation: CASTTVGGPNYGYTF.

This chain uses TRBV3-1 (or the pseudogene TRBV3-2) with TRBJ2-7; D remains ambiguous. V dropped 4 bases and J dropped 6 bases, with 7 bases sitting between them. The CDR3 runs to 11 residues. Germline V gives CDR1 LGHDT, CDR2 YNNKEL (reference sequence). This CDR3 reads CASSLRGEQYF. The CDR3, as DNA: TGTGCCAGCAGCCTGAGAGGCGAGCAGTACTTC.

The gene calls are TRBV10-3 and TRBJ1-1; tentatively, D is TRBD1 (6 bases). CDR3 length: 13 residues. Trimming took 2 bases from V and 8 from J, leaving 12 bases between them. Germline CDR1 reads ENHRY; CDR2 reads SYGVKD. The chain's CDR3 is CAISEGGEGEAFF. The CDR3 DNA follows: TGTGCCATCAGTGAGGGGGGCGAGGGCGAAGCTTTCTTT.

The chain joins TRBV19 to TRBJ1-3; TRBD1 aligns across 7 bases. V shed 5 bases and J 4 bases; nucleotides not matched to a gene: 14. CDR1 and CDR2 (germline): LNHDA, SQIVND (reference sequence). The CDR3 is made up of 17 amino acids. The CDR3 loop reads CASSSTLSRTGGNTIYF. The CDR3 DNA follows: TGTGCCAGTAGTTCAACCCTCTCTCGGACAGGCGGAAACACCATATATTTT.

V usage is TRBV5-6 and J usage is TRBJ1-5; possible D gene TRBD1, 5 bases. The germline V and J ends were trimmed by 0 bases and 7 bases, with 11 bases remaining between them. The germline gives CDR1 SGHDT, CDR2 YYEEEE. CDR3 length: 14 amino acids. The CDR3 loop is CASSLGGARQPQHF. The CDR3, as DNA: TGTGCCAGCAGCTTGGGCGGGGCGCGGCAGCCCCAGCATTTT.